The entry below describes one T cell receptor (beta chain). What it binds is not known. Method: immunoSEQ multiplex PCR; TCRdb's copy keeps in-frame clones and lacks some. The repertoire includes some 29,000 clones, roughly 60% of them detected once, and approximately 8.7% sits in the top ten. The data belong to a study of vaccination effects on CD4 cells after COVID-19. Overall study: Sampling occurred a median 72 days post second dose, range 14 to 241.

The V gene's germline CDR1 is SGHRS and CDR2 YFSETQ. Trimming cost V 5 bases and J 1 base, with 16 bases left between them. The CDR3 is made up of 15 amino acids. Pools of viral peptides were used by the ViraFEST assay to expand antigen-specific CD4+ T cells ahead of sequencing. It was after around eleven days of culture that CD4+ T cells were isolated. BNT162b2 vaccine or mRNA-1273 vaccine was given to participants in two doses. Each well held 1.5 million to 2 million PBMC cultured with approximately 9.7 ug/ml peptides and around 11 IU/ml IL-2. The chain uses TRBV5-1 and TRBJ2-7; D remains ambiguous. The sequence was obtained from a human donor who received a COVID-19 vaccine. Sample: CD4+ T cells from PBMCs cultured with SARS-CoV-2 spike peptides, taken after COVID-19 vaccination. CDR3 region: CASRFRSTASYEQYF. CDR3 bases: TGCGCCAGCAGATTTCGGAGTACAGCATCCTACGAGCAGTACTTC.